These T cell receptor beta chains were read from a single sample in a study of blood T cell repertoires in COVID-19. Here immunoSEQ multiplex PCR was the method, and the copy in TCRdb shows in-frame clones only, minus some. The table includes 210,000 or so clones, 65% to 90% detected once. The source material was peripheral blood. The receptors originated from a human donor in a cohort sampled during active COVID-19. Both conserved end residues are part of each CDR3. A D gene is named only where the DNA matches it firmly. The size of a clone is reported for some rows only, either as once, few or many, or as a class for expanded clones.

v_call	d_call	j_call	clone_size	cdr3_nt	cdr3_aa
TRBV5-1	NA	TRBJ2-7	NA	TGCGCCAGCAGCTTTAATATCGACAGTTCTGGAGAGCAGTACTTC	CASSFNIDSSGEQYF
TRBV29-1	NA	TRBJ1-2	NA	TGCAGCGTTGAAGATATAGGGGGTGGCTACACCTTC	CSVEDIGGGYTF
TRBV7-6	TRBD2	TRBJ2-2	NA	TGTGCCAGCAGCCCACGAGGTAGCGGGATATATACCGGGGAGCTGTTTTTT	CASSPRGSGIYTGELFF
TRBV7-9	NA	TRBJ2-7	NA	TGTGCCAGCAGCCCGAACCAGGGGTTAAGGGGAAGCGAGCAGTACTTC	CASSPNQGLRGSEQYF
TRBV19	TRBD2	TRBJ2-7	NA	TGTGCCAGTAGTCGGACTAGCGGCCCCTACGAGCAGTACTTC	CASSRTSGPYEQYF
TRBV11-2	NA	TRBJ2-2	NA	TGTGCCAGCACGGGGGACCTGAGAACCGGGGAGCTGTTTTTT	CASTGDLRTGELFF
TRBV7-2	NA	TRBJ2-7	NA	TGTGCCAGCAGCTTAGCTCTTGGACAGGAGCAGTACTTC	CASSLALGQEQYF
TRBV5-4	TRBD1	TRBJ1-6	NA	TGTGCCAGCAGCCAAGACAGGGGTGAATTCACCCTCCACTTT	CASSQDRGEFTLHF
TRBV7-6	TRBD2	TRBJ2-5	NA	TGTGCCAGCAGCTTAAGGGTAGCGGGAGGTCGGGAGACCCAGTACTTC	CASSLRVAGGRETQYF
TRBV3-1/TRBV3-2	TRBD2	TRBJ2-5	NA	TGTGCCAGCAGCCGCGGACTAGCGGGAGAGGGAGAGACCCAGTACTTC	CASSRGLAGEGETQYF
TRBV12-3/TRBV12-4	NA	TRBJ2-1	NA	TGTGCCAGCAGTTTATTGGGCGGGGAGCAGTTCTTC	CASSLLGGEQFF
TRBV5-4	TRBD2	TRBJ2-1	NA	TGTGCCAGCAGCTCGGTGACTAGCGGTGACAATGAGCAGTTCTTC	CASSSVTSGDNEQFF
TRBV4-3	NA	TRBJ2-5	NA	TGCGCCAGCAGCCAAGATTGGGCATCCCCAGAGACCCAGTACTTC	CASSQDWASPETQYF
TRBV6-4	TRBD1	TRBJ2-7	once	TGTGCCAGCAGTAGGGACAGCCTTTCCTACGAGCAGTACTTC	CASSRDSLSYEQYF
TRBV5-4	TRBD1	TRBJ1-2	NA	TGTGCCAGCAGCCCCGGACAGGTCGCTTCTAACTATGGCTACACCTTC	CASSPGQVASNYGYTF
TRBV28	TRBD2	TRBJ2-3	NA	TGTGCCAGAAAGAGACGATCGAAGCGGGAATGTACGCAGTATTTT	CARKRRSKRECTQYF
TRBV18	TRBD2	TRBJ2-7	NA	TGTGCCAGCTCACCACCTAGCGGGAGCTACGAGCAGTACTTC	CASSPPSGSYEQYF
TRBV12-3/TRBV12-4	NA	TRBJ2-5	NA	TGTGCCAGCAGTTTTCCTCTAGGGACCCAGTACTTC	CASSFPLGTQYF
TRBV7-2	NA	TRBJ2-3	NA	TGTGCCAGCAGCTTAAGGGGGGGCCGAACAGATACGCAGTATTTT	CASSLRGGRTDTQYF
TRBV6-5	TRBD1	TRBJ1-2	few	TGTGCCAGCAGTTCGACAGGGAGGTATGGCTACACCTTC	CASSSTGRYGYTF
TRBV5-5	TRBD2	TRBJ2-7	NA	TGTGCCAGCAGCGTGGGACTAGTGAGGTACGAGCAGTACTTC	CASSVGLVRYEQYF
TRBV5-5	TRBD2	TRBJ2-3	NA	TGTGCCAGCAGCTTGACTAGCGGGAGTCAATATACGCAGTATTTT	CASSLTSGSQYTQYF
TRBV24-1	TRBD2	TRBJ2-1	few	TGTGCCACCAGTGGAATAGCGGGAGGGTATGAGCAGTTCTTC	CATSGIAGGYEQFF
TRBV7-3	TRBD1	TRBJ1-1	NA	TGTGCCAGCAGCTTAACTCCAGACAGGGAGGCTTTCTTT	CASSLTPDREAFF
TRBV30	TRBD2	TRBJ2-7	NA	TGTGCCTGGAGCTCGGGACTAGCGGGATACGAGCAGTACTTC	CAWSSGLAGYEQYF
TRBV7-2	TRBD1	TRBJ1-2	NA	TGTGCCAGCAGCCAAATGGCTCAGGGGGACTATGGCTACACCTTC	CASSQMAQGDYGYTF
TRBV2	TRBD1	TRBJ2-2	NA	TGTGCCAGCAGTGGTGCAGGGGGCATCACCGGGGAGCTGTTTTTT	CASSGAGGITGELFF
TRBV3-1/TRBV3-2	TRBD1	TRBJ1-5	few	TGTGCCAGCAGCCAATCTCCCTGGACAGGCCTTAGCAATCAGCCCCAGCATTTT	CASSQSPWTGLSNQPQHF
TRBV2	NA	TRBJ1-1	NA	TGTGCCAGCAGGACAACAGGGAAAGCTTTCTTT	CASRTTGKAFF
TRBV5-6	TRBD1	TRBJ1-1	NA	TGTGCCAGCAGCTTGGCAGGGGCAGGGGGCACTGAAGCTTTCTTT	CASSLAGAGGTEAFF
TRBV6-5	NA	TRBJ2-3	once	TGTGCCAGCGGAACGGGATCTTTCACAGATACGCAGTATTTT	CASGTGSFTDTQYF